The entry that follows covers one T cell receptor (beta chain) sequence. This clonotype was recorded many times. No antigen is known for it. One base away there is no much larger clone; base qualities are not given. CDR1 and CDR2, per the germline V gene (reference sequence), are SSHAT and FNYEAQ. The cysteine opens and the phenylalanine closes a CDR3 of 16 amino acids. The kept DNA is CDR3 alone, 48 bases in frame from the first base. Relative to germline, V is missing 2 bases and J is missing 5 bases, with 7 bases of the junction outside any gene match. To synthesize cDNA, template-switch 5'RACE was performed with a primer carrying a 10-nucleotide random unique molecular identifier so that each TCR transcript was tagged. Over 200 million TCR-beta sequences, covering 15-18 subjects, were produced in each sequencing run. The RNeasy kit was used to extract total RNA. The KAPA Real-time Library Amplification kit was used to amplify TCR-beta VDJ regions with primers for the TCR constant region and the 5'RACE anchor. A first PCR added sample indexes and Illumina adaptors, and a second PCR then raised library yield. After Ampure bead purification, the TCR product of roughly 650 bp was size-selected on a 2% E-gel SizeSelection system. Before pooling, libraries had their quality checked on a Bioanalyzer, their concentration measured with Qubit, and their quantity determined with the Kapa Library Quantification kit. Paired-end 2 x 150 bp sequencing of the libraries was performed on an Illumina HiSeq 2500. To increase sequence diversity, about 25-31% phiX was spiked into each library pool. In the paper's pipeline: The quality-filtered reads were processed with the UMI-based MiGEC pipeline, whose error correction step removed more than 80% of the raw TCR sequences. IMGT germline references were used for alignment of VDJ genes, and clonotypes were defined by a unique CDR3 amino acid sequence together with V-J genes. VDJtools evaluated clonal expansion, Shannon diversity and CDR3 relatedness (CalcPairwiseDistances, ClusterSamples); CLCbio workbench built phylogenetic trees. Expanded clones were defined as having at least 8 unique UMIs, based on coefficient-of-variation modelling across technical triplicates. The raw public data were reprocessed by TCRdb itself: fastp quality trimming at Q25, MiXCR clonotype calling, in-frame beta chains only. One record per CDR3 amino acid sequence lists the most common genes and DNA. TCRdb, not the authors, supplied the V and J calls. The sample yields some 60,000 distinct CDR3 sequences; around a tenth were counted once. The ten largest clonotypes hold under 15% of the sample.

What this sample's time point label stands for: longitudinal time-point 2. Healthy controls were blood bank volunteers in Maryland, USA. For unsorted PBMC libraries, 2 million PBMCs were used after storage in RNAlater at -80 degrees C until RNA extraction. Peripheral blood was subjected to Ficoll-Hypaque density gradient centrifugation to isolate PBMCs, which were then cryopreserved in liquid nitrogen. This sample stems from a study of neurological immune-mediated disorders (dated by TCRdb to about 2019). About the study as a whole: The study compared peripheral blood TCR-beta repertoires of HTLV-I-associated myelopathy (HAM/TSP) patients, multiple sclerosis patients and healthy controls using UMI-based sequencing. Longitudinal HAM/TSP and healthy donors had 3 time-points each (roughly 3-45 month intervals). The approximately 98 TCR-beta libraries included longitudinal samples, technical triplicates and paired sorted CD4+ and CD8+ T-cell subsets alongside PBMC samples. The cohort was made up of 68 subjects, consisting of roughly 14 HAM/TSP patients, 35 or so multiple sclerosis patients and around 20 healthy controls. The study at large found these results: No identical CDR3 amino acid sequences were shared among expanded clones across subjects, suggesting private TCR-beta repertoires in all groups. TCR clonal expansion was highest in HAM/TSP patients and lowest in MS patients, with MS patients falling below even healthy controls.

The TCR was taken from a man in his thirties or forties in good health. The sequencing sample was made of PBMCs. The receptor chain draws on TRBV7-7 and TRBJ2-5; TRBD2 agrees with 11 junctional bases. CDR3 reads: CASSLLLAGGSETQYF. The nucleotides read TGTGCCAGCAGCTTATTGCTAGCGGGAGGATCGGAGACCCAGTACTTC.